This TCR beta chain was identified during a study of T cell repertoires in cytomegalovirus infection. This clonotype was observed a few times. The germline V and J ends were trimmed by 6 bases and 0 bases, with 9 bases remaining between them. The CDR3 covers 14 residues. CDR1 is LNHDA and CDR2 is SQIVND in the germline V gene (reference sequence). TCRdb analysed the reads with MiXCR anew, one entry per CDR3 protein. This table has roughly 760,000 distinct CDR3 sequences, approximately 34% appearing once. Sequencing was carried out using PBMCs. This rearrangement joins TRBV19 to TRBJ1-5; possibly TRBD1 for D (6 bases). The clonotype comes from a human donor in good health (CMV status not recorded). Some clones in this sample may be carry-over from other donors' samples. DNA of the CDR3: TGTGCCAGTAGGGACAGTACTAGCAATCAGCCCCAGCATTTT. Its translation is CASRDSTSNQPQHF.